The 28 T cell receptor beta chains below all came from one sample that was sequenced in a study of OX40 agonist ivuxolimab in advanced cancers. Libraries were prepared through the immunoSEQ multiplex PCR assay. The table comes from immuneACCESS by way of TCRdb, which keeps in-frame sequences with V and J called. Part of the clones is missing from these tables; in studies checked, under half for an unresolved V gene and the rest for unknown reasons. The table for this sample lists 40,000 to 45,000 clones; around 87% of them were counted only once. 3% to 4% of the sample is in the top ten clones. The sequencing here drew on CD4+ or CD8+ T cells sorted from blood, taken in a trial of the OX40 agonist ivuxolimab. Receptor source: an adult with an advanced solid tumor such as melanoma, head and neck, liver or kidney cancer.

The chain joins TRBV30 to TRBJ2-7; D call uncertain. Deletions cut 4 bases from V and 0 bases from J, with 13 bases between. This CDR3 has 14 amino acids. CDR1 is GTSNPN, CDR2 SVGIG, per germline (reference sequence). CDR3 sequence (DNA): TGTGCCTGGAAGGCTTTCTCGAGCTCCTACGAGCAGTACTTC. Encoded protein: CAWKAFSSSYEQYF.

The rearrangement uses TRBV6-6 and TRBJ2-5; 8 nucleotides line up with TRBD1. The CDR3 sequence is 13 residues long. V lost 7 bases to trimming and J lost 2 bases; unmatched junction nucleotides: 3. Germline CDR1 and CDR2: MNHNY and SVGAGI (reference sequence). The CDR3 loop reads CASKDRGQETQYF. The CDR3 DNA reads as TGTGCCAGCAAAGACAGGGGACAAGAGACCCAGTACTTC.

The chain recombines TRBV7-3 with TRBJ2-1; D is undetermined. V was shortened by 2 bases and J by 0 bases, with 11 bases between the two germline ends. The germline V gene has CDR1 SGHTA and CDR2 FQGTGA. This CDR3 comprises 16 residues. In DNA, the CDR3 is TGTGCCAGCAGCTTACCAAGTCCTAGCTCCTACAATGAGCAGTTCTTC. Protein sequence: CASSLPSPSSYNEQFF.

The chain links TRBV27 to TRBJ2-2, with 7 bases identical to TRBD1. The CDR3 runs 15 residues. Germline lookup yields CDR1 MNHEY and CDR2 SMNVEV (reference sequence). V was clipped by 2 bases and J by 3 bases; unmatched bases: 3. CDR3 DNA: TGTGCCAGCAGTTTAGACAGGGCTGACACCGGGGAGCTGTTTTTT. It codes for CASSLDRADTGELFF.

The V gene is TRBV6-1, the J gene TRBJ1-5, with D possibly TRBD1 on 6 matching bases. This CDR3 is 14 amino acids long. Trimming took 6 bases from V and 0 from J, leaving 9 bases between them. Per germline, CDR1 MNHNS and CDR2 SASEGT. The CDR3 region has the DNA TGTGCCAGCAGCGGGACAAATAGCAATCAGCCCCAGCATTTT. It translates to CASSGTNSNQPQHF.

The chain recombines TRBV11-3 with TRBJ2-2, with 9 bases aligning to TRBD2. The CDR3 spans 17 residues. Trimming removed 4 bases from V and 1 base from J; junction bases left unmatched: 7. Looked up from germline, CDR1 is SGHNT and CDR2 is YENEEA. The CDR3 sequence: CASSSWTSDGNTGELFF. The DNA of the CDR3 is TGTGCCAGCAGCTCGTGGACTAGCGATGGGAACACCGGGGAGCTGTTTTTT.

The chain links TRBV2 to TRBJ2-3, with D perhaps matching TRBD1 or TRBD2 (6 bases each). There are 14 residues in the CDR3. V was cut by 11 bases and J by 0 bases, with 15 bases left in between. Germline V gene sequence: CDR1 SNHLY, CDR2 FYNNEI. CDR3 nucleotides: TGTGCCTCCCAACGGGGGCCTAGCACAGATACGCAGTATTTT. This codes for CASQRGPSTDTQYF.

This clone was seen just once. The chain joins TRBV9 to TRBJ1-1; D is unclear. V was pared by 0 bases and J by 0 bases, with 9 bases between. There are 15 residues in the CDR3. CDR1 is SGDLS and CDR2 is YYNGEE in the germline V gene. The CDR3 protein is CASSVAPRLNTEAFF. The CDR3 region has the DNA TGTGCCAGCAGCGTAGCTCCCCGCCTGAACACTGAAGCTTTCTTT.

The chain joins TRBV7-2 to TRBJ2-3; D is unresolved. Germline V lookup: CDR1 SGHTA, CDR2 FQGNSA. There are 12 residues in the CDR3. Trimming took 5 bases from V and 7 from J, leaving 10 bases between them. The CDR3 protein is CASSPTSYTQYF. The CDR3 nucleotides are TGTGCCAGCAGCCCTACCAGCTATACGCAGTATTTT. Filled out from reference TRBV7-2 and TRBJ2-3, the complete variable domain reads GAGVSQSPSNKVTEKGKDVELRCDPISGHTALYWYRQSLGQGLEFLIYFQGNSAPDKSGLPSDRFSAERTGGSVSTLTIQRTQQEDSAVYLCASSPTSYTQYFGPGTRLTVL.

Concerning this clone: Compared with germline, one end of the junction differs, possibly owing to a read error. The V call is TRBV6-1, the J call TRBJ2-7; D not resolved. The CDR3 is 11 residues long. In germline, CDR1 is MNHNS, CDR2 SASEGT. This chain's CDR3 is CASSYRYGQYF. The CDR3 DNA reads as TGTGCCAGCAGTTATAGATACGGGCAGTACTTC.

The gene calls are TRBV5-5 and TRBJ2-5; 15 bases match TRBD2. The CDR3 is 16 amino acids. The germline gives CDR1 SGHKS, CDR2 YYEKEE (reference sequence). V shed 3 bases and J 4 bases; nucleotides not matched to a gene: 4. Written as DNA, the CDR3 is TGTGCCAGCAGCTGGGGGGGACTAGCGGGAGGAGAGACCCAGTACTTC. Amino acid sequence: CASSWGGLAGGETQYF.

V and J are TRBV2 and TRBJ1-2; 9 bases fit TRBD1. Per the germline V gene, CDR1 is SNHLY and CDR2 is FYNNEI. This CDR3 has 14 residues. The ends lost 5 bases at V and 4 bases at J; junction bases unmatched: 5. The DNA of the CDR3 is TGTGCCAGCAGTTTCGGACAGGGGAGCTATGGCTACACCTTC. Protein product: CASSFGQGSYGYTF.

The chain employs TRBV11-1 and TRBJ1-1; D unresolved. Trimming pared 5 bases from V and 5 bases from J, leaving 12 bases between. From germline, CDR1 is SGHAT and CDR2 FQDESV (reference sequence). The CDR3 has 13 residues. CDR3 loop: CASSAIRGTEAFF. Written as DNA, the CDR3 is TGTGCCAGCAGCGCTATCCGAGGAACTGAAGCTTTCTTT.

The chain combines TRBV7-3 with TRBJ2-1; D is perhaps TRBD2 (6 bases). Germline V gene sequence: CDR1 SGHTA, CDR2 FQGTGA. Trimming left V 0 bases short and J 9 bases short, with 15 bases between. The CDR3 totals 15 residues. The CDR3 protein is CASSLTGRGKGEQFF. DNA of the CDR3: TGTGCCAGCAGCTTAACCGGGAGAGGTAAGGGTGAGCAGTTCTTC.

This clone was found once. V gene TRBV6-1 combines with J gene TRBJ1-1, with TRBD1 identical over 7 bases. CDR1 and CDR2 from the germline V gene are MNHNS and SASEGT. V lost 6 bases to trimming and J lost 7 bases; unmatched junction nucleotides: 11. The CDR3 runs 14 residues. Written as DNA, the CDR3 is TGTGCCAGCAGATTGCCAGAGGGGGCTGGTGAAGCTTTCTTT. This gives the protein CASRLPEGAGEAFF.

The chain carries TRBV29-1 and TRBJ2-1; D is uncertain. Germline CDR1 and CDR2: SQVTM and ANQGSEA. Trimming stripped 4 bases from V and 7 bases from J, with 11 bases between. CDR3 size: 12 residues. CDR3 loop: CSVVKIGNEQFF. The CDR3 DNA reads TGCAGCGTTGTCAAGATAGGGAATGAGCAGTTCTTC.

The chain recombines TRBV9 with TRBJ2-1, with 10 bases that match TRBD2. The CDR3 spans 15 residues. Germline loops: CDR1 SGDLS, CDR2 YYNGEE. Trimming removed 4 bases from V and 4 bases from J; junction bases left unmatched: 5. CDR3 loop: CASSSAGGRYNEQFF. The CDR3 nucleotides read TGTGCCAGCAGCTCAGCGGGAGGGCGGTACAATGAGCAGTTCTTC.

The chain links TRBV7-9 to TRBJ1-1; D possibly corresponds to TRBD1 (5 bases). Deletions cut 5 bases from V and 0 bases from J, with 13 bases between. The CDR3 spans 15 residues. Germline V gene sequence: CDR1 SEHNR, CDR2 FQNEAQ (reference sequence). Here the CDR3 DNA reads TGTGCCAGCAGCCCTTCCGGGACCGTGAACACTGAAGCTTTCTTT. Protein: CASSPSGTVNTEAFF.

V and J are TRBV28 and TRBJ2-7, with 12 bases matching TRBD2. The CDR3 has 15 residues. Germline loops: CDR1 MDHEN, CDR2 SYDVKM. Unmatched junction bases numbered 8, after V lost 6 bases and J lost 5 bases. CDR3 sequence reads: CASSRGASGRDEQYF. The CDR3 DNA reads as TGTGCCAGCAGCCGAGGGGCTAGCGGGAGGGACGAGCAGTACTTC.

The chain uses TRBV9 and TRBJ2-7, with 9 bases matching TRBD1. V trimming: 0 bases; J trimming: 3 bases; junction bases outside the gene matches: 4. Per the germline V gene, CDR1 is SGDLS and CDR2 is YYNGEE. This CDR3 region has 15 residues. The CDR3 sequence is CASSVGDRVHYEQYF. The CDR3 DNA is TGTGCCAGCAGCGTAGGGGACAGGGTCCACTACGAGCAGTACTTC.

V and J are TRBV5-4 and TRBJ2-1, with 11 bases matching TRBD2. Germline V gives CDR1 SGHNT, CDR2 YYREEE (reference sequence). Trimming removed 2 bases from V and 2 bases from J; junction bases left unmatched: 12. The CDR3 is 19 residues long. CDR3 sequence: CASSLTILAGVDPYNEQFF. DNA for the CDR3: TGTGCCAGCAGCTTAACGATACTAGCGGGAGTGGACCCCTACAATGAGCAGTTCTTC.

DNA of the CDR3: TGTGCCAGTAGCCTTATCCGGACTAGCGAGAACTCCTACAATGAGCAGTTCTTC. It encodes CASSLIRTSENSYNEQFF. This rearrangement joins TRBV19 to TRBJ2-1; 9 positions agree with TRBD2. The CDR3 covers 18 residues. Germline V gene data show CDR1 as LNHDA and CDR2 as SQIVND (reference sequence). The J segment lost 0 bases and the V segment lost 6 bases, leaving 12 bases of the junction unmatched.

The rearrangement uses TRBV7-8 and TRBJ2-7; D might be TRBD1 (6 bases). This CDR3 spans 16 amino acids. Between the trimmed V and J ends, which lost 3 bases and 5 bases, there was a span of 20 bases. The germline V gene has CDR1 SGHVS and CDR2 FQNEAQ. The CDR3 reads CASSFREARGEDEQYF. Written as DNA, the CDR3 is TGTGCCAGCAGCTTTCGAGAAGCCAGGGGAGAAGACGAGCAGTACTTC.

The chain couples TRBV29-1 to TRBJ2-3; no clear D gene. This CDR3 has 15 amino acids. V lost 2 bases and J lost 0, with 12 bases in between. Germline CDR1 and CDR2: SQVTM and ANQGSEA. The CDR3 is CSVESRSVSTDTQYF. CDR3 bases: TGCAGCGTTGAATCTCGAAGCGTTAGCACAGATACGCAGTATTTT.

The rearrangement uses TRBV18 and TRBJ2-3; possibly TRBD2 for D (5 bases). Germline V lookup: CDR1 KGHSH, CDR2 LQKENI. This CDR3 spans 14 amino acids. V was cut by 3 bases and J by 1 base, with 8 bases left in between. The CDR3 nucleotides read TGTGCCAGCTCACCGGGCGGGCGCACAGATACGCAGTATTTT. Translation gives CASSPGGRTDTQYF.

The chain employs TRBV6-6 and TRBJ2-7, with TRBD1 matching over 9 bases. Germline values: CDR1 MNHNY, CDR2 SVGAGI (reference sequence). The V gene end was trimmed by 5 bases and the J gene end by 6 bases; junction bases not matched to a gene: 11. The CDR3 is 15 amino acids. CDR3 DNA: TGTGCCAGCAGTAGTCAGCGGGACAGGGCGGGCGAGCAGTACTTC. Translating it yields CASSSQRDRAGEQYF.

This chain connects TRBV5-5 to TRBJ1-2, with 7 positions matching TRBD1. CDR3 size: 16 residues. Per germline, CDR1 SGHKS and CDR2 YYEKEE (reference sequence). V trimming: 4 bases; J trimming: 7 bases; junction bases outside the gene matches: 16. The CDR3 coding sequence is TGTGCCAGCAGCCCCGCCGGGGATTCAGGGGGTCCTGGCTACACCTTC. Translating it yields CASSPAGDSGGPGYTF. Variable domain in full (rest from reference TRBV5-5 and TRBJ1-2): DAGVTQSPTHLIKTRGQQVTLRCSPISGHKSVSWYQQVLGQGPQFIFQYYEKEERGRGNFPDRFSARQFPNYSSELNVNALLLGDSALYLCASSPAGDSGGPGYTFGSGTRLTVV.

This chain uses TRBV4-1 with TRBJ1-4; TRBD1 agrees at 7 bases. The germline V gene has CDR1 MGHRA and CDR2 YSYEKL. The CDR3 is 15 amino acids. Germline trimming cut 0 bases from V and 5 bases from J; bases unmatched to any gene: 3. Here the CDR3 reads CASSQDGTVNEKLFF. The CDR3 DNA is TGCGCCAGCAGCCAAGACGGGACAGTGAATGAAAAACTGTTTTTT.